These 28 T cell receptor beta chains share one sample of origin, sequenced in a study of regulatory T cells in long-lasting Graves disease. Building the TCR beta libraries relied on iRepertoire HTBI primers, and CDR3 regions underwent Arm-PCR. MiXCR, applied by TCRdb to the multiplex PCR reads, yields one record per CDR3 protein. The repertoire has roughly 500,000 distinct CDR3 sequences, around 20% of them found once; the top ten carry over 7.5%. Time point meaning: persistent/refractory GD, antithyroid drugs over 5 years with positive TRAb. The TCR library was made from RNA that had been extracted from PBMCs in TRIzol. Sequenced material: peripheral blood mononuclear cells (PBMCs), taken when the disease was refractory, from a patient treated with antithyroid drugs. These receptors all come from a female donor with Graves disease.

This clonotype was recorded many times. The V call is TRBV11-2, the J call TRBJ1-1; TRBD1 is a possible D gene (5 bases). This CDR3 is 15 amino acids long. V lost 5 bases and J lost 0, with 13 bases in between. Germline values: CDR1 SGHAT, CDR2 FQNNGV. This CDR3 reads CASSPIGAMNTEAFF. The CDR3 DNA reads TGTGCCAGCAGCCCTATAGGGGCAATGAACACTGAAGCTTTCTTT.

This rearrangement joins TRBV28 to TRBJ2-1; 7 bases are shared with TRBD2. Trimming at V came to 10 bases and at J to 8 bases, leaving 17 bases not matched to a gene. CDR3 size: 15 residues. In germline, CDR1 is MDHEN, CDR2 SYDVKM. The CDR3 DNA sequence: TGTGCCACCCAAAGTTCTGGCGGGAGTACCGATGAGCAGTTCTTC. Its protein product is CATQSSGGSTDEQFF. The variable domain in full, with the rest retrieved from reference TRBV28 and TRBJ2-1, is DVKVTQSSRYLVKRTGEKVFLECVQDMDHENMFWYRQDPGLGLRLIYFSYDVKMKEKGDIPEGYSVSREKKERFSLILESASTNQTSMYLCATQSSGGSTDEQFFGPGTRLTVL.

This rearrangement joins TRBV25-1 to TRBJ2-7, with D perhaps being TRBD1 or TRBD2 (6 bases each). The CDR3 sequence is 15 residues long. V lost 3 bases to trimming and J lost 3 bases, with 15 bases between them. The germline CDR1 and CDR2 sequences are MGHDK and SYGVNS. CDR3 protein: CASSDLPGDFYEQYF. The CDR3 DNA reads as TGTGCCAGCAGTGACCTCCCAGGGGACTTCTACGAGCAGTACTTC.

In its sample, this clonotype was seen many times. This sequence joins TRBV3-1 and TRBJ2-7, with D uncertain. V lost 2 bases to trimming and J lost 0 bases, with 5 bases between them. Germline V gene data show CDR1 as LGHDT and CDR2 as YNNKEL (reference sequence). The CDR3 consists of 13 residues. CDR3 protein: CASSQSSSYEQYF. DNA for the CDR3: TGTGCCAGCAGCCAAAGTAGCTCCTACGAGCAGTACTTC.

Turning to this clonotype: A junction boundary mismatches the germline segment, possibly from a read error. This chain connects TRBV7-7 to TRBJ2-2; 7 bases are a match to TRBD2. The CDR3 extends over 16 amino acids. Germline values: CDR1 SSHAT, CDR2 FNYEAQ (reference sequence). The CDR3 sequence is CASSLVGGSRAGELFF. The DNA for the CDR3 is TGTGCTAGCAGCTTAGTTGGCGGGAGTAGAGCCGGGGAGCTGTTTTTT. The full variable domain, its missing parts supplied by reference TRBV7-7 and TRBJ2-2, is GAGVSQSPRYKVTKRGQDVTLRCDPISSHATLYWYQQALGQGPEFLTYFNYEAQPDKSGLPSDRFSAERPEGSISTLTIQRTEQRDSAMYRCASSLVGGSRAGELFFGEGSRLTVL.

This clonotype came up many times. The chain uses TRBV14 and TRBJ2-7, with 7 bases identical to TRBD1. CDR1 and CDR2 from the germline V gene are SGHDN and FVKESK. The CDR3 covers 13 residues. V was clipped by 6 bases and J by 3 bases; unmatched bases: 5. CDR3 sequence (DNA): TGTGCCAGCAGTCGGGACAGAAACTACGAGCAGTACTTC. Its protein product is CASSRDRNYEQYF.

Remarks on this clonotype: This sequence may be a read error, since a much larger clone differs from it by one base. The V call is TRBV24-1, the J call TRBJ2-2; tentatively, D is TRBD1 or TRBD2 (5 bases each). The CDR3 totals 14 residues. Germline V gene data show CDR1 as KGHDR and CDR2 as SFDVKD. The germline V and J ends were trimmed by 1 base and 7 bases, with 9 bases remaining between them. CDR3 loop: CATSDFEGSGELFF. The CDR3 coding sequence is TGTGCCACCAGTGATTTTGAGGGGAGCGGGGAGCTGTTTTTT.

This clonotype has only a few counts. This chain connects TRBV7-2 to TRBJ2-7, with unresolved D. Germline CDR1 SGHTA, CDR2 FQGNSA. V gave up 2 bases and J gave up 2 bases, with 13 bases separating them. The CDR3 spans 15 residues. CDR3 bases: TGTGCCAGCAGCTTACCCACCCGAAGGCCCTACGAGCAGTACTTC. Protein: CASSLPTRRPYEQYF.

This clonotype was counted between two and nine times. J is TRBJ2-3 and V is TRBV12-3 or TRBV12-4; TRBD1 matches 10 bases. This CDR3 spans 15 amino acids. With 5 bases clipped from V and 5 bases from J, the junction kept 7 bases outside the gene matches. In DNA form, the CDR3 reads TGTGCCAGCAGTATTAGACAGGGGGCAGGAGATACGCAGTATTTT. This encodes CASSIRQGAGDTQYF.

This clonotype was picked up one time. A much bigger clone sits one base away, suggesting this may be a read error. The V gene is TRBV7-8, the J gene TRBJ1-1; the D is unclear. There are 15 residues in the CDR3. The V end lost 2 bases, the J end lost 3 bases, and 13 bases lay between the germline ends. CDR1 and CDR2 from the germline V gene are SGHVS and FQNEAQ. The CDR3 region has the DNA TGTGCCAGCAGCTTATGTCGGGGTATCGACACTGAAGCTTTCTTT. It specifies CASSLCRGIDTEAFF.

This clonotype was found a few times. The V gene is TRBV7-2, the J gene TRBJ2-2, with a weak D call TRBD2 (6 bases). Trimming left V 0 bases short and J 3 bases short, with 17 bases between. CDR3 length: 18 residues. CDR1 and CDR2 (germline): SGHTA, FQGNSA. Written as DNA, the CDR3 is TGTGCCAGCAGCTTAGCGTTTAGTAGGAGGGAGCACACCGGGGAGCTGTTTTTT. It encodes CASSLAFSRREHTGELFF.

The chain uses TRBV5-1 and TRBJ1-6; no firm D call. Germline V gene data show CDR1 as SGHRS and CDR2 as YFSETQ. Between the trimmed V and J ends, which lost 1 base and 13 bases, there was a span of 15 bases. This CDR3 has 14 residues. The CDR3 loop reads CASSLSGLETPLHF. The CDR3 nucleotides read TGCGCCAGCAGCTTGAGTGGGTTGGAAACCCCCCTCCACTTT.

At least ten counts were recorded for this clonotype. The DNA for the CDR3 is TGTGCCAGCAGTTTAGCAGGGAACAATCAGCCCCAGCATTTT. It codes for CASSLAGNNQPQHF. The rearrangement links TRBV12-3 or TRBV12-4 to TRBJ1-5, with no clear D. The V gene lost 0 bases and the J gene lost 3 bases, with 6 bases spanning the gap. The CDR3 extends over 14 amino acids.

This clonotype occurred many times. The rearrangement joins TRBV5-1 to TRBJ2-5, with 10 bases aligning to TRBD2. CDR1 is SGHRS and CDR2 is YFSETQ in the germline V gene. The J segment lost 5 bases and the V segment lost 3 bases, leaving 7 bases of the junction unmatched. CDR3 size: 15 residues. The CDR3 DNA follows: TGCGCCAGCAGCTCAGCCGGGACTAGCGTGGAGACCCAGTACTTC. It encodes CASSSAGTSVETQYF. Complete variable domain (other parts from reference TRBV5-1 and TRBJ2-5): KAGVTQTPRYLIKTRGQQVTLSCSPISGHRSVSWYQQTPGQGLQFLFEYFSETQRNKGNFPGRFSGRQFSNSRSEMNVSTLELGDSALYLCASSSAGTSVETQYFGPGTRLLVL.

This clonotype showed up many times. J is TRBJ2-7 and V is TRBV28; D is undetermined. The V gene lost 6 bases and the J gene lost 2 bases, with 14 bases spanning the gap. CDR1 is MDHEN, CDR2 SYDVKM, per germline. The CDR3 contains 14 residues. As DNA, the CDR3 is TGTGCCAGCAGGGGCGGACCCCTAACCTACGAGCAGTACTTC. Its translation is CASRGGPLTYEQYF. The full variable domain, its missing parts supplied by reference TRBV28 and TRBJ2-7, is DVKVTQSSRYLVKRTGEKVFLECVQDMDHENMFWYRQDPGLGLRLIYFSYDVKMKEKGDIPEGYSVSREKKERFSLILESASTNQTSMYLCASRGGPLTYEQYFGPGTRLTVT.

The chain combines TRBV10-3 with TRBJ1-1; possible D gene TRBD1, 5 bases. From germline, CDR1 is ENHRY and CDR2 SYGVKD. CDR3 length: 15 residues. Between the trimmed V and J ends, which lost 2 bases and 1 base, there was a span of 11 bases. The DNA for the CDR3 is TGTGCCATCAGTGAGGCCGGGGGATGGAACACTGAAGCTTTCTTT. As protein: CAISEAGGWNTEAFF.

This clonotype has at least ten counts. CDR3 sequence (DNA): TGTGCCAGCACCCCGCTGGAGGGCTCAGATCAGCCCCAGCATTTT. Translation gives CASTPLEGSDQPQHF. The chain couples TRBV28 to TRBJ1-5; D gene uncertain. The CDR3 spans 15 residues. CDR1 MDHEN and CDR2 SYDVKM come from the germline V gene. Trimming removed 7 bases from V and 5 bases from J, with 18 bases in between.

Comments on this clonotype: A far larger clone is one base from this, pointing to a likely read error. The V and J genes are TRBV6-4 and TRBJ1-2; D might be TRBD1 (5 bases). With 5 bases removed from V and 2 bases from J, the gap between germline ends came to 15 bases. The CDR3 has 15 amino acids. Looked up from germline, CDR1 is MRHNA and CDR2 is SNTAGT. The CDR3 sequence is CASSCSSGGNYGYTF. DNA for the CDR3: TGTGCCAGCAGTTGCTCGAGTGGGGGAAACTATGGCTACACCTTC.

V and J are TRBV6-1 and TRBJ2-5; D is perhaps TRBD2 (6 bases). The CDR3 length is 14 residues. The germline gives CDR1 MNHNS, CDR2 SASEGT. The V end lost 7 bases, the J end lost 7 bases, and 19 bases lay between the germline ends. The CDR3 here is CASTDPGDPATQYF. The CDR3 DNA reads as TGTGCCAGCACCGACCCGGGGGATCCGGCGACCCAGTACTTC.

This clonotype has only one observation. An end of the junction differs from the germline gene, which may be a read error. The CDR3 nucleotides read TGTGCCAGTAGCGTGCGACAGTTCTCCTACGAGCAGTACTTC. This sequence encodes CASSVRQFSYEQYF. The J gene is TRBJ2-7, the V gene TRBV9; D may be TRBD1 or TRBD2 (5 bases each). This CDR3 spans 14 amino acids. The germline gives CDR1 SGDLS, CDR2 YYNGEE. Complete variable domain (other parts from reference TRBV9 and TRBJ2-7): DSGVTQTPKHLITATGQRVTLRCSPRSGDLSVYWYQQSLDQGLQFLIQYYNGEERAKGNILERFSAQQFPDLHSELNLSSLELGDSALYFCASSVRQFSYEQYFGPGTRLTVT.

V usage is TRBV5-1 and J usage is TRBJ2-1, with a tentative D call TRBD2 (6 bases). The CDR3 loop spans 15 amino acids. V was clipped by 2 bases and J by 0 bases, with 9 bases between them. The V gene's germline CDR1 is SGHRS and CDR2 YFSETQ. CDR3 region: CASSFLGSSYNEQFF. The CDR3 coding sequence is TGCGCCAGCAGCTTTCTCGGGAGCTCCTACAATGAGCAGTTCTTC.

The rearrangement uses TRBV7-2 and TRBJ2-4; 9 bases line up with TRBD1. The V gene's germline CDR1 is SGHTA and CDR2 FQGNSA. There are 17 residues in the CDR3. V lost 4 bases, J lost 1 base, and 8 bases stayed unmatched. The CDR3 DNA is TGTGCCAGCAGCTGGGGGACAGGGCTTCAGGCCAAAAACATTCAGTACTTC. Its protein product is CASSWGTGLQAKNIQYF. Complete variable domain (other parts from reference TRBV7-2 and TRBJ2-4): GAGVSQSPSNKVTEKGKDVELRCDPISGHTALYWYRQSLGQGLEFLIYFQGNSAPDKSGLPSDRFSAERTGGSVSTLTIQRTQQEDSAVYLCASSWGTGLQAKNIQYFGAGTRLSVL.

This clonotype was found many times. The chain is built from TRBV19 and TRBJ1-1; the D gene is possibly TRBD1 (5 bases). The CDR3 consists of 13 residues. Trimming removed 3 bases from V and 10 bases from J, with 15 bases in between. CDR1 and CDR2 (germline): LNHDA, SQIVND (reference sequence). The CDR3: CASSITRDRGAFF. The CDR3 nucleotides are TGTGCCAGTAGTATTACGCGGGACCGAGGAGCTTTCTTT.

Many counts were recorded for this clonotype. CDR3 residues: CASSLEEGTEAFF. In DNA form, the CDR3 reads TGTGCCAGCAGCTTAGAGGAGGGCACTGAAGCTTTCTTT. The chain joins TRBV11-3 to TRBJ1-1; D remains ambiguous. The CDR3 contains 13 residues. With 0 bases removed from V and 4 bases from J, the gap between germline ends came to 6 bases. Germline CDR1 reads SGHNT; CDR2 reads YENEEA.

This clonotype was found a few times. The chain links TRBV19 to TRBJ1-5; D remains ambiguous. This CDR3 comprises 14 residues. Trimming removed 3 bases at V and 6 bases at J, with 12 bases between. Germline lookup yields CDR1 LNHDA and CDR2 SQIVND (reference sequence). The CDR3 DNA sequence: TGTGCCAGTAGTATCGATAGTCACTCTCAGCCCCAGCATTTT. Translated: CASSIDSHSQPQHF.

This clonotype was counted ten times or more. CDR3 DNA sequence: TGTGCCAGCAGTTATGGATTGGGGAGGAAAGCTTTCTTT. Translating gives CASSYGLGRKAFF. The chain couples TRBV6-2 or TRBV6-3 to TRBJ1-1; D remains ambiguous. V lost 3 bases to trimming and J lost 9 bases, with 14 bases between them. The CDR3 length is 13 residues. From germline, CDR1 is MNHEY and CDR2 SVGEGT.

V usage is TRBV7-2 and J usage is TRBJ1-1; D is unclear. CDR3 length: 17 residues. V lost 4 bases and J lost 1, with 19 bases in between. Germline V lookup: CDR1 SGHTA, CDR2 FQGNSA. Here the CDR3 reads CASSSRALLLKNTEAFF. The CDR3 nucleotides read TGTGCCAGCAGCTCCCGGGCCCTGCTACTTAAGAACACTGAAGCTTTCTTT.

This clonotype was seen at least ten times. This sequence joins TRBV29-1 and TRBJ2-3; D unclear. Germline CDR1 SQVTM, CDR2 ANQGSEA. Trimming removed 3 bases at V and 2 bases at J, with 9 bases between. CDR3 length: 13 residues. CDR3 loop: CSVDQTTTDTQYF. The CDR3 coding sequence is TGCAGCGTTGATCAGACGACCACAGATACGCAGTATTTT.